This paragraph covers one T cell receptor (beta chain) sequence. Trimming removed 10 bases from V and 4 bases from J, with 14 bases in between. From germline, CDR1 is MRHNA and CDR2 SNTAGT. The CDR3 is 13 amino acids. Participants' own reports of clinical history determined their cohort assignment. Recovered status applied to Cohort 3 donors who had two consecutive negative PCRs. It also applied to those with clearance or with symptom resolution. The data stem from a study of blood T cell repertoires in COVID-19. The data were produced by immunoSEQ multiplex PCR, yet TCRdb's version contains in-frame clones alone and is incomplete. In the table there are around 300,000 clones, about 90% of which are singletons.

The specimen sequenced was PBMCs or T cells enriched from blood (not recorded which). This TCR came from a woman aged 25 to 39 who had recovered from COVID-19. V is TRBV6-4 and J is TRBJ1-3; TRBD1 is a possible D gene (5 bases). The CDR3, as DNA: TGTGCCAACACCAGGGTTCCCGGAAACACCATATATTTT. It encodes CANTRVPGNTIYF.